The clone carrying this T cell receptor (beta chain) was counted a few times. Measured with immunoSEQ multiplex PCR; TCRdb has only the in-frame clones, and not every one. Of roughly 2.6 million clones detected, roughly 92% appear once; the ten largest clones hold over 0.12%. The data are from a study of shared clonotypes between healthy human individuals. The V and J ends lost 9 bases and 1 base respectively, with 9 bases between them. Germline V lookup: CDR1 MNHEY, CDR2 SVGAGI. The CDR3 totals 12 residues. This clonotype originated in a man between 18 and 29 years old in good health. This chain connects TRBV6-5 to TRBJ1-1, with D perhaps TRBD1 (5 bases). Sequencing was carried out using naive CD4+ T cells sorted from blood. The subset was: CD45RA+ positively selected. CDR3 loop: CASRDGNTEAFF. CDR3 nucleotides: TGTGCCAGTCGGGACGGGAACACTGAAGCTTTCTTT.